These 10 T cell receptor beta chains share one sample of origin, sequenced in a study of cytomegalovirus exposure and HLA in healthy donors. PCR primers comprised 60 Vbeta and 13 Jbeta primers. The protocol was immunoSEQ multiplex PCR, while the TCRdb copy is restricted to in-frame clones and leaves out a portion. The profile shows around 110,000 clones, around 10% of them singletons. Material for sequencing was PBMCs. The source is a man younger than 45 in good health and CMV-seronegative.

There are a few counts of this clone. This sequence joins TRBV10-2 and TRBJ2-7, with D maybe TRBD2 (5 bases). The CDR3 is made up of 15 amino acids. From germline, CDR1 is WSHSY and CDR2 SAAADI. V was clipped by 2 bases and J by 10 bases, with 21 bases between them. CDR3 coding DNA: TGCGCCAGCAGTGAGGGGCTACTAAGAGGGCGTGAACAGTACTTC. Its translation: CASSEGLLRGREQYF.

This clone came up a few times. The chain couples TRBV4-1 to TRBJ1-6, with 7 bases aligning to TRBD1. Germline CDR1 is MGHRA and CDR2 is YSYEKL. The junction had 2 bases not matched to a gene; V was cut back by 1 base and J by 2 bases. This CDR3 region has 16 residues. DNA for the CDR3: TGCGCCAGCAGCCAAGCCGGGACAGCCTATAATTCACCCCTCCACTTT. Residues: CASSQAGTAYNSPLHF.

This clone was counted a few times. This chain connects TRBV4-1 to TRBJ2-1; 15 bases map to TRBD2. There are 17 residues in the CDR3. The V gene's germline CDR1 is MGHRA and CDR2 YSYEKL. J gave up 3 bases and V 3 bases, and 3 bases lay outside the gene matches. Written as DNA, the CDR3 is TGCGCCAGCAGCCAGGGACTAGCGGGGGGCCGCTACAATGAGCAGTTCTTC. Its translation is CASSQGLAGGRYNEQFF.

This chain links TRBV19 with TRBJ2-5, with 9 bases that match TRBD1. CDR3 length: 16 amino acids. The V gene's germline CDR1 is LNHDA and CDR2 SQIVND (reference sequence). V lost 5 bases to trimming and J lost 4 bases; unmatched junction nucleotides: 11. The CDR3 loop reads CASSRPPGTGIETQYF. In nucleotides, the CDR3 is TGTGCCAGTAGTCGACCTCCCGGGACAGGGATAGAGACCCAGTACTTC.

This clone was observed a few times. V and J are TRBV13 and TRBJ2-7; TRBD2 matches 11 bases. The V and J ends lost 5 bases and 0 bases, in that order; junction bases with no gene match: 6. The germline V gene has CDR1 PRHDT and CDR2 FYEKMQ (reference sequence). CDR3 length: 16 amino acids. The CDR3 region is CASSPRLAGHSYEQYF. Written as DNA, the CDR3 is TGTGCCAGCAGCCCACGACTAGCGGGACACTCCTACGAGCAGTACTTC. Full variable domain (rest looked up from reference TRBV13 and TRBJ2-7): AAGVIQSPRHLIKEKRETATLKCYPIPRHDTVYWYQQGPGQDPQFLISFYEKMQSDKGSIPDRFSAQQFSDYHSELNMSSLELGDSALYFCASSPRLAGHSYEQYFGPGTRLTVT.

The rearrangement uses TRBV5-4 and TRBJ2-2; D is possibly TRBD1 (6 bases). Germline CDR1 SGHNT, CDR2 YYREEE (reference sequence). V was shortened by 4 bases and J by 8 bases, with 18 bases between the two germline ends. The CDR3 is 15 amino acids. CDR3 nucleotide sequence: TGTGCCAGCAGCCTCCCTGGACAGTCGGGGGGGGAGCTGTTTTTT. Residues: CASSLPGQSGGELFF.

The rearrangement links TRBV2 to TRBJ1-4; a possible D gene is TRBD1 (6 bases). Germline V gives CDR1 SNHLY, CDR2 FYNNEI. The ends were cut back, 5 bases at V and 0 bases at J, with 16 bases in the middle. This CDR3 comprises 17 residues. The CDR3 is CASSQSKTGTTNEKLFF. CDR3 DNA sequence: TGTGCCAGCAGTCAAAGTAAAACAGGGACAACTAATGAAAAACTGTTTTTT.

The chain combines TRBV7-9 with TRBJ2-1; D might be TRBD2 (6 bases). The V end was cut by 8 bases, the J end by 5 bases, with 16 bases between. CDR1 SEHNR and CDR2 FQNEAQ come from the germline V gene (reference sequence). The CDR3 is 14 residues long. The CDR3 here is CASFVGTADNEQFF. CDR3 in DNA: TGTGCCAGCTTTGTCGGGACTGCAGACAATGAGCAGTTCTTC.

Only a few counts were recorded for this clone. The V call is TRBV18, the J call TRBJ2-7; 7 nucleotides agree with TRBD2. This CDR3 is built from 17 residues. V trimming: 0 bases; J trimming: 5 bases; junction bases outside the gene matches: 13. Germline CDR1 KGHSH, CDR2 LQKENI. CDR3 nucleotide sequence: TGTGCCAGCTCACCACCCGGGCTAGCGGAGGCGAACAACGAGCAGTACTTC. Translation: CASSPPGLAEANNEQYF.

J is TRBJ1-5 and V is TRBV7-6; 9 bases line up with TRBD1. This CDR3 is built from 14 residues. CDR1 SGHVS and CDR2 FNYEAQ come from the germline V gene. V dropped 5 bases and J dropped 2; count of bases not matched to a gene: 1. The CDR3 nucleotides are TGTGCCAGCAGCCGGACAGGGGGCAATCAGCCCCAGCATTTT. It codes for CASSRTGGNQPQHF.